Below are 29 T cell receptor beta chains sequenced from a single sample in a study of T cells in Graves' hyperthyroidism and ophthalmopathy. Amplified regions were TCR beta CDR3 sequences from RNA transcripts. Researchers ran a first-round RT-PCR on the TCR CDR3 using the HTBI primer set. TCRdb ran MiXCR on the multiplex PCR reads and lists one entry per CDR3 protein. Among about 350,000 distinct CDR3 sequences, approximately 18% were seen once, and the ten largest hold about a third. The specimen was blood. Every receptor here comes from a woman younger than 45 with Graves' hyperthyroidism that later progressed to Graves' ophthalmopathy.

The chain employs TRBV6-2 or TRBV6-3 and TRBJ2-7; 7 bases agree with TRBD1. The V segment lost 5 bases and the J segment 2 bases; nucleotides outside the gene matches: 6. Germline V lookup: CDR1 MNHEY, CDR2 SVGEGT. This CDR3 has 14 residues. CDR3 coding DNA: TGTGCCAGCAGTCACGGACAGGCGGCCTACGAGCAGTACTTC. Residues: CASSHGQAAYEQYF.

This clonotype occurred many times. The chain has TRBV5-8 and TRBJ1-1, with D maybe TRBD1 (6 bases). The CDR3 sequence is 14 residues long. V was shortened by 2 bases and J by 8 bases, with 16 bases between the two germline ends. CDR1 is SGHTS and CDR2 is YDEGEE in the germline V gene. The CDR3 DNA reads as TGTGCCAGCAGCTTCGCGGGGGGCGAGGTCGAAGCTTTCTTT. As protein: CASSFAGGEVEAFF. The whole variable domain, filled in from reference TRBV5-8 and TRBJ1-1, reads EAGVTQSPTHLIKTRGQQATLRCSPISGHTSVYWYQQALGLGLQFLLWYDEGEERNRGNFPPRFSGRQFPNYSSELNVNALELEDSALYLCASSFAGGEVEAFFGQGTRLTVV.

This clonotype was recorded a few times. As DNA, the CDR3 is TGTGCCAGCAGCCCGGAGCCGCGGGCGGATCTAGCCAAAAACATTCAGTACTTC. Protein: CASSPEPRADLAKNIQYF. This rearrangement joins TRBV3-1 to TRBJ2-4, with D possibly being TRBD2 (5 bases). Germline V lookup: CDR1 LGHDT, CDR2 YNNKEL (reference sequence). Trimming took off 4 bases at V and 0 bases at J, with 19 bases between the two ends. The CDR3 totals 18 residues.

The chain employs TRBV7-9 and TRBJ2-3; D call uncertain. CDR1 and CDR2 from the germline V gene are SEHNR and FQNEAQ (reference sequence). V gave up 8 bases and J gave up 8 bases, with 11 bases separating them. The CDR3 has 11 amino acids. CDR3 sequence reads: CASQAGLTQYF. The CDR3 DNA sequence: TGTGCCAGCCAGGCCGGGCTTACGCAGTATTTT.

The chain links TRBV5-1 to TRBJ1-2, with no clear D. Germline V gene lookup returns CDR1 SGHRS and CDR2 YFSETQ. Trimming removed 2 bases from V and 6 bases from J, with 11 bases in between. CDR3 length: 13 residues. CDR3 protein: CASSFQGFDGYTF. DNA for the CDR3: TGCGCCAGCAGCTTTCAAGGGTTTGATGGCTACACCTTC. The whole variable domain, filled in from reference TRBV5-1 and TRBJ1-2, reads KAGVTQTPRYLIKTRGQQVTLSCSPISGHRSVSWYQQTPGQGLQFLFEYFSETQRNKGNFPGRFSGRQFSNSRSEMNVSTLELGDSALYLCASSFQGFDGYTFGSGTRLTVV.

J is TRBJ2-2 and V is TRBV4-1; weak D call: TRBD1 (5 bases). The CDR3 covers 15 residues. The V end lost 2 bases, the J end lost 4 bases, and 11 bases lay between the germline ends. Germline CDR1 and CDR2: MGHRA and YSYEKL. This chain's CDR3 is CASSQRTILTGELFF. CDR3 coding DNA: TGCGCCAGCAGCCAACGGACAATCCTCACCGGGGAGCTGTTTTTT.

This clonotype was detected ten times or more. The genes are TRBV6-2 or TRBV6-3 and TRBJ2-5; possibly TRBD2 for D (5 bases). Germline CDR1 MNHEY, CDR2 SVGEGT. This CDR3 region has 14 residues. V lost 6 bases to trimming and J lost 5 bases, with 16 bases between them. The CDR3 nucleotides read TGTGCCAGCAGCCTTACCGGGGTGGCGGAGACCCAGTACTTC. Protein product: CASSLTGVAETQYF.

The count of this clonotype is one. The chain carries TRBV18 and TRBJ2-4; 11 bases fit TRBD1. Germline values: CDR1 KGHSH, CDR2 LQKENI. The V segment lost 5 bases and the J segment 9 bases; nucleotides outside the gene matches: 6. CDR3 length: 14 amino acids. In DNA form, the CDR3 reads TGTGCCAGCTCAGAGGACAGGGGGCGCGTCATTCAGTACTTC. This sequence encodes CASSEDRGRVIQYF.

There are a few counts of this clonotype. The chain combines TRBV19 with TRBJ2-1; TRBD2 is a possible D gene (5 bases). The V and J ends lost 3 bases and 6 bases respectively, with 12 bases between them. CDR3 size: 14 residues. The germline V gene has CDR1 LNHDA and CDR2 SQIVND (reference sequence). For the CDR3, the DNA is TGTGCCAGTAGTATCCTTGCGGGTTTCAATGAGCAGTTCTTC. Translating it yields CASSILAGFNEQFF.

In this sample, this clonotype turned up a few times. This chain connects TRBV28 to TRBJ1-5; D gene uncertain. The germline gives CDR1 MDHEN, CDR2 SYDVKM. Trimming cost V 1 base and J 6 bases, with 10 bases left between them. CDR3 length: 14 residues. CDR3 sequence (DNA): TGTGCCAGCAGTTTATTAGAAAGGACTCAGCCCCAGCATTTT. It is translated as CASSLLERTQPQHF.

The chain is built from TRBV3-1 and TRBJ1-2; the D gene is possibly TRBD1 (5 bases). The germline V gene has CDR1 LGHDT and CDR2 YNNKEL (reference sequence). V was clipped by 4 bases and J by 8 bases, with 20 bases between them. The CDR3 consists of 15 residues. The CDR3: CASSPRGGDYGGYTF. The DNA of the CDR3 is TGTGCCAGCAGCCCCCGCGGAGGGGACTATGGGGGCTACACCTTC.

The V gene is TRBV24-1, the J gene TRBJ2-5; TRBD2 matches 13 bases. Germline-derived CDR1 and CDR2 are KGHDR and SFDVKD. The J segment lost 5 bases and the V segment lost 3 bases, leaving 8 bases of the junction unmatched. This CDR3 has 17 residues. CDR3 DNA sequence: TGTGCCACCAGTGATGCAAAGGGACTAGCGGGAAGTGAGACCCAGTACTTC. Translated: CATSDAKGLAGSETQYF.

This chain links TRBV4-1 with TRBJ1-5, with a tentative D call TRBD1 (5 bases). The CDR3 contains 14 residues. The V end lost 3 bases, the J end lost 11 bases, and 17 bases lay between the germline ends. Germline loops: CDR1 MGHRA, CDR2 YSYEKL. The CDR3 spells CASSQGPGMVAQHF. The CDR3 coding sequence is TGCGCCAGCAGCCAGGGACCGGGAATGGTGGCCCAGCATTTT.

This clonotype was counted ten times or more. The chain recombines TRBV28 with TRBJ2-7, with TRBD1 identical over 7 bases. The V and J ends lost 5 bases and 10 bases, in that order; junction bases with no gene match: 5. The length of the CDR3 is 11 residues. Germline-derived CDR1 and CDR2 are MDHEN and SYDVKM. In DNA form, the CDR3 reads TGTGCCAGCAGTACTGGACAGGCTCAGTACTTC. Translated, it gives CASSTGQAQYF. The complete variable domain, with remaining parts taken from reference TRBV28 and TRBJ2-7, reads DVKVTQSSRYLVKRTGEKVFLECVQDMDHENMFWYRQDPGLGLRLIYFSYDVKMKEKGDIPEGYSVSREKKERFSLILESASTNQTSMYLCASSTGQAQYFGPGTRLTVT.

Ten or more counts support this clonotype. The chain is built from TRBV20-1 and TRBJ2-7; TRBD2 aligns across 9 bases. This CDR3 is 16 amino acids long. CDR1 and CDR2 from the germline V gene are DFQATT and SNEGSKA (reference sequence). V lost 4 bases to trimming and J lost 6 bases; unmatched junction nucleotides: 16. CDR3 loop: CSANPTAGLAVPEQYF. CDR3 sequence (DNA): TGCAGTGCTAACCCAACGGCGGGACTAGCCGTCCCCGAGCAGTACTTC.

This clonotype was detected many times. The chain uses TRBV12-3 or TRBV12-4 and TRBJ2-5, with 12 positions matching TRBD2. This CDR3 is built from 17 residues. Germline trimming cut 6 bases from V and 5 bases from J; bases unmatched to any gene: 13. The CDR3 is CASRLGPSGGARETQYF. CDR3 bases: TGTGCCAGCAGGCTTGGTCCTAGCGGGGGGGCCCGGGAGACCCAGTACTTC.

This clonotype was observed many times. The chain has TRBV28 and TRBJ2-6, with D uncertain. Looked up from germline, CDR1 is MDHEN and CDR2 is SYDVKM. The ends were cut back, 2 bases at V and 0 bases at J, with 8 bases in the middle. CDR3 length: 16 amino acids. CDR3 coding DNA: TGTGCCAGCAGTTTAGAGCCGTCCTCTGGGGCCAACGTCCTGACTTTC. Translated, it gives CASSLEPSSGANVLTF.

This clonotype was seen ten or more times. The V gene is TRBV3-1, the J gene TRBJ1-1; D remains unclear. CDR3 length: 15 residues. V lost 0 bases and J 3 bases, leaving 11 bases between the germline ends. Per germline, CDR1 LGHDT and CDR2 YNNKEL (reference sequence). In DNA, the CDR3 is TGTGCCAGCAGCCAAGAGAGGAAGGTCGACACTGAAGCTTTCTTT. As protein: CASSQERKVDTEAFF.

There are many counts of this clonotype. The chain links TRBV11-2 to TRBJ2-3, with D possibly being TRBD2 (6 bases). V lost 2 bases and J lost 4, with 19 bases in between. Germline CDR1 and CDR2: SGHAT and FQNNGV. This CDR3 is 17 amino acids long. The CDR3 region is CASSLSGGEVEPDTQYF. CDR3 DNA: TGTGCCAGCAGCTTATCCGGTGGGGAGGTTGAGCCAGATACGCAGTATTTT.

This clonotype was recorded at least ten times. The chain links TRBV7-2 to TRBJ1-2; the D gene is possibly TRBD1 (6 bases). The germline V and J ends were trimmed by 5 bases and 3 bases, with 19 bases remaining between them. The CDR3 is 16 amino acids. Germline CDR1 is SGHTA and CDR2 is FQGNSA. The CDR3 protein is CASSLNTGLGYYGYTF. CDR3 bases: TGTGCCAGCAGCCTTAATACAGGGTTGGGGTACTATGGCTACACCTTC. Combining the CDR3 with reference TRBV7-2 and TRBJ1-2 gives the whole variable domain GAGVSQSPSNKVTEKGKDVELRCDPISGHTALYWYRQSLGQGLEFLIYFQGNSAPDKSGLPSDRFSAERTGGSVSTLTIQRTQQEDSAVYLCASSLNTGLGYYGYTFGSGTRLTVV.

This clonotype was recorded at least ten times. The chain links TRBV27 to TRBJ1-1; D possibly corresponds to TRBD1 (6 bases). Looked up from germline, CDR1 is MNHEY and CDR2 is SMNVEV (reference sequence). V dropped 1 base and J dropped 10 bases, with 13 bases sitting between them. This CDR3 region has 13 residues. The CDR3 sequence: CASSLLGGRGAFF. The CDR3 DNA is TGTGCCAGCAGTTTATTGGGGGGGCGCGGAGCTTTCTTT.

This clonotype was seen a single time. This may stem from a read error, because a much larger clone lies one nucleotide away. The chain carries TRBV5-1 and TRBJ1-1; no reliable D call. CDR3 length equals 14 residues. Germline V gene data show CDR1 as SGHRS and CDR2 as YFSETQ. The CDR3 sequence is CANSTYSGGAEAFF. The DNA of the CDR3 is TGCGCCAACAGCACTTACTCGGGAGGTGCTGAAGCTTTCTTT.

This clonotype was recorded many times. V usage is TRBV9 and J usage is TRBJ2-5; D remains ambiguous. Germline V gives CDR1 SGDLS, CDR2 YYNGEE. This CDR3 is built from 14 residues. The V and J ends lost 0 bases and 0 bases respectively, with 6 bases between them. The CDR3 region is CASSVEGYQETQYF. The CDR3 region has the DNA TGTGCCAGCAGCGTAGAAGGGTACCAAGAGACCCAGTACTTC.

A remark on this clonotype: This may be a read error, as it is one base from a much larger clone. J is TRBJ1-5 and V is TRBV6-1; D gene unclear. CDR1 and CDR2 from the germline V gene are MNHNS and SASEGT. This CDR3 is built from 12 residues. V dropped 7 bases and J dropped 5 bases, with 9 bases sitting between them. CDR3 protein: CASTPWDQPQHF. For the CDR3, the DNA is TGTGCCAGCACCCCTTGGGATCAGCCCCAGCATTTT.

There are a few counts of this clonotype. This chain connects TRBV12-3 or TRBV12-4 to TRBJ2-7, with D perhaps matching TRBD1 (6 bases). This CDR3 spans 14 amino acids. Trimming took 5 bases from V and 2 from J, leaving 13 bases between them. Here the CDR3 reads CASSPIQGAYEQYF. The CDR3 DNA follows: TGTGCCAGCAGTCCGATACAGGGTGCCTACGAGCAGTACTTC.

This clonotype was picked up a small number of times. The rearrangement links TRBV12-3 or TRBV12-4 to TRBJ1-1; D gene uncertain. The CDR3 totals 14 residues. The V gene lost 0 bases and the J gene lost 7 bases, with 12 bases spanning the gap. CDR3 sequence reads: CASSLAGLRDEAFF. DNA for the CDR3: TGTGCCAGCAGTTTAGCCGGGCTAAGGGATGAAGCTTTCTTT.

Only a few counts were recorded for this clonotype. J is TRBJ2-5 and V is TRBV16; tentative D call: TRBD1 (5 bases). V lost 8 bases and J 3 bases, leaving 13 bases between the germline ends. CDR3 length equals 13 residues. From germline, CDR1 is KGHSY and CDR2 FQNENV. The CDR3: CASGRDSKETQYF. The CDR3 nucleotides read TGTGCCAGCGGGCGTGACAGTAAAGAGACCCAGTACTTC.

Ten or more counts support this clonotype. CDR3 nucleotides: TGTGCCAGCAGTTCCGAGTCTAGCGGGGGTTACGAGCAGTACTTC. Its protein product is CASSSESSGGYEQYF. V gene TRBV7-2 combines with J gene TRBJ2-7, with 10 bases lining up with TRBD2. Germline V lookup: CDR1 SGHTA, CDR2 FQGNSA. The CDR3 extends over 15 amino acids. V shed 6 bases and J 4 bases; nucleotides not matched to a gene: 9.

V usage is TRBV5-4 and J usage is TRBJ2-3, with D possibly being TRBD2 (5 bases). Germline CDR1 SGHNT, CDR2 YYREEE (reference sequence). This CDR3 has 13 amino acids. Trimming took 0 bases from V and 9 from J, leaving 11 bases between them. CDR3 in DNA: TGTGCCAGCAGCTTGGGGACTCCCCAAACGCAGTATTTT. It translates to CASSLGTPQTQYF. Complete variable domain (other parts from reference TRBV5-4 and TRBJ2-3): ETGVTQSPTHLIKTRGQQVTLRCSSQSGHNTVSWYQQALGQGPQFIFQYYREEENGRGNFPPRFSGLQFPNYSSELNVNALELDDSALYLCASSLGTPQTQYFGPGTRLTVL.